This TCR beta chain derives from a study of T cells in Graves' hyperthyroidism and ophthalmopathy. Study results and caveats: Blood shared most expanded thyroid clonotypes above 0.001.

CDR3 size: 17 residues. With V trimmed by 4 bases and J by 1 base, 11 bases remained unmatched. Germline values: CDR1 SGHRS, CDR2 YFSETQ. This clonotype was seen ten or more times. Its antigen is currently unknown. Amplification of TCR beta CDR3 regions was performed using RNA transcripts as template. Using the HTBI primer set, a first-round RT-PCR was run on the TCR CDR3. One entry per CDR3 protein results from TCRdb running MiXCR on the multiplex PCR reads. The sample holds roughly 400,000 distinct CDR3 sequences, around an eighth seen once. The sequenced material came from blood. The origin of this receptor is a man in his forties or fifties with Graves' ophthalmopathy. The V call is TRBV5-1, the J call TRBJ2-3, with 8 bases fitting TRBD2. Here the CDR3 reads CASSPAGLAAGTDTQYF. The CDR3 bases are TGCGCCAGCAGCCCTGCTGGACTAGCCGCTGGCACAGATACGCAGTATTTT.